This TCR beta chain was recovered during a study of cytomegalovirus exposure and HLA in healthy donors. Primers for the PCR totalled 60 Vbeta and 13 Jbeta. Repertoires were generated with immunoSEQ multiplex PCR, while TCRdb's copy carries only in-frame clones and drops some. The table lists 150,000 or so clones, around 74% of them singletons. Notes on this clone: What it binds is not known.

General observations from the study: In a later analysis, TCR beta V- and J-gene trimming showed a link to a missense DCLRE1C variant. Reportedly, diagnosis of cytomegalovirus status by the classifier showed high specificity and sensitivity. The dataset shows that most TCR sequences were rare, while some public TCRs occurred in many donors.

There are 13 residues in the CDR3. Germline values: CDR1 MNHEY, CDR2 SVGAGI. V shed 2 bases, J shed 7 bases, and the junction held 4 bases outside the gene matches. Sequenced input: PBMCs. The V and J genes are TRBV6-5 and TRBJ1-2; the match to TRBD1 covers 7 bases. The TCR sequence derives from a female donor in good health and CMV-seronegative. CDR3 nucleotide sequence: TGTGCCAGCAGTTACGACAGGGTGGGTGGCTACACCTTC. Protein: CASSYDRVGGYTF.